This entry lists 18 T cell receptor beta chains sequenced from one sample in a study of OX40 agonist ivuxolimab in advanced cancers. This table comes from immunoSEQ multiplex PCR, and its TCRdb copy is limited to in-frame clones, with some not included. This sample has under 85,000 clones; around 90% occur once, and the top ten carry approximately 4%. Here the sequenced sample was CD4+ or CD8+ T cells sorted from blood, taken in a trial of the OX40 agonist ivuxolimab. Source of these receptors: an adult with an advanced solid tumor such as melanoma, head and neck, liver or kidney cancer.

The CDR3 DNA sequence: TGTGCCAGCAGTGACGCCCGGGGCTCTGGAAACACCATATATTTT. Translated, it gives CASSDARGSGNTIYF. This sequence joins TRBV25-1 and TRBJ1-3; D remains unclear. The CDR3 is 15 amino acids. Germline lookup yields CDR1 MGHDK and CDR2 SYGVNS. Trimming removed 3 bases at V and 0 bases at J, with 9 bases between.

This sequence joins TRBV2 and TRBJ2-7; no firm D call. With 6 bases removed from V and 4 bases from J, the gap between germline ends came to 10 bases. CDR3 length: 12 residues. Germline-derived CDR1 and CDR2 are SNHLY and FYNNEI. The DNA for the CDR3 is TGTGCCAGCAGGCTATCTGGATACGAGCAGTACTTC. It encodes CASRLSGYEQYF.

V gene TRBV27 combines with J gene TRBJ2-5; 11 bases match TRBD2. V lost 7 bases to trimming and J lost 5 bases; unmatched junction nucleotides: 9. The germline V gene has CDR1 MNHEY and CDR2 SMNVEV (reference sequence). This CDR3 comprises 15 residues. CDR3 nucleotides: TGTGCCAGCACCCCTAGCGGGAGGCAATGGGAGACCCAGTACTTC. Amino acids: CASTPSGRQWETQYF.

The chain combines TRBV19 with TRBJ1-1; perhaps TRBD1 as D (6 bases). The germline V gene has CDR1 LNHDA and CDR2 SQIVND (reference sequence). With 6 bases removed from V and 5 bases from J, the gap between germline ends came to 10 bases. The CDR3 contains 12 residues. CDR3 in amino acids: CASSLQGTEAFF. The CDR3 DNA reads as TGTGCCAGTAGCCTTCAGGGGACTGAAGCTTTCTTT.

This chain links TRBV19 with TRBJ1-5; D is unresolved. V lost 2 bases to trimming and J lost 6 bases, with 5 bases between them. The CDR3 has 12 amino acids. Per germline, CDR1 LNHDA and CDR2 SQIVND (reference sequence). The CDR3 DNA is TGTGCCAGTAGTATACCCCCTCAGCCCCAGCATTTT. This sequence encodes CASSIPPQPQHF.

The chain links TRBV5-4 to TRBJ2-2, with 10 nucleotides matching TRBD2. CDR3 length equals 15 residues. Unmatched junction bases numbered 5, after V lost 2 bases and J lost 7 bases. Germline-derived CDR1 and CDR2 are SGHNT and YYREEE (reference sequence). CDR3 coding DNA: TGTGCCAGCAGCTTTCCGGGACTAGCGAACGGGGAGCTGTTTTTT. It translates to CASSFPGLANGELFF. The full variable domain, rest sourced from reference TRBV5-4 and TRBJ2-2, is ETGVTQSPTHLIKTRGQQVTLRCSSQSGHNTVSWYQQALGQGPQFIFQYYREEENGRGNFPPRFSGLQFPNYSSELNVNALELDDSALYLCASSFPGLANGELFFGEGSRLTVL.

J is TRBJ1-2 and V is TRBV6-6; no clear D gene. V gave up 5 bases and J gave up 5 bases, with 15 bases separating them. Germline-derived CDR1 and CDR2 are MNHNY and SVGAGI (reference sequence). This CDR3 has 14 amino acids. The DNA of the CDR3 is TGTGCCAGCAGTCCCGCCCCCCAAAATTATGGCTACACCTTC. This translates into CASSPAPQNYGYTF.

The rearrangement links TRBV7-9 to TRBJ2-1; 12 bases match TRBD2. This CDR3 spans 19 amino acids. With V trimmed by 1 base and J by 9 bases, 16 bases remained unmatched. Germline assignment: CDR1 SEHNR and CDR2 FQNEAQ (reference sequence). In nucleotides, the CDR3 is TGTGCCAGCAGCTTAGATGGGGGGCGTAGTCTAGCGGGAGGGCGTGAGCAGTTCTTC. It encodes CASSLDGGRSLAGGREQFF.

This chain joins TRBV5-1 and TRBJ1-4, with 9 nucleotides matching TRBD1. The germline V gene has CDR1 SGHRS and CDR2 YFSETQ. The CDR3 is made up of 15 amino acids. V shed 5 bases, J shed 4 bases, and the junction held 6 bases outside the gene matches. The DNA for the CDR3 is TGCGCCAGCAGGTCACAGGGGGCCGATAATGAAAAACTGTTTTTT. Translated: CASRSQGADNEKLFF.

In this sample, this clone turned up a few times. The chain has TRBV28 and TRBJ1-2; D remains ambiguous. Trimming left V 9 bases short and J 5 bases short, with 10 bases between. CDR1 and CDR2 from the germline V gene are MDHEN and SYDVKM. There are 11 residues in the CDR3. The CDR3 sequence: CASTTGYGYTF. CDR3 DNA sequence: TGTGCCAGTACAACCGGGTATGGCTACACCTTC.

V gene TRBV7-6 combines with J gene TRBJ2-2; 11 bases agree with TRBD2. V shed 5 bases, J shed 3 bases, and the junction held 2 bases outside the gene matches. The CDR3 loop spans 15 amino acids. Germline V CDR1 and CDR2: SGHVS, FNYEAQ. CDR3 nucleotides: TGTGCCAGCAGCACTAGCGGGGGCTACACCGGGGAGCTGTTTTTT. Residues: CASSTSGGYTGELFF.

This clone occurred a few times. CDR3 protein: CASKTTGGYGYTF. The DNA of the CDR3 is TGTGCCAGCAAAACAACAGGGGGGTATGGCTACACCTTC. V gene TRBV28 combines with J gene TRBJ1-2; 8 bases line up with TRBD1. CDR3 length: 13 residues. Germline V gene sequence: CDR1 MDHEN, CDR2 SYDVKM. With V trimmed by 7 bases and J by 5 bases, 6 bases remained unmatched.

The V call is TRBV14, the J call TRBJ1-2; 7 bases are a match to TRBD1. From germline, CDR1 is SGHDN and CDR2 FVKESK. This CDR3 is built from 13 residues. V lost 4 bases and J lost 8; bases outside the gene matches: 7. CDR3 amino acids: CASSLRQGQGYTF. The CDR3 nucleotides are TGTGCCAGCAGCCTCCGACAGGGTCAAGGCTACACCTTC.

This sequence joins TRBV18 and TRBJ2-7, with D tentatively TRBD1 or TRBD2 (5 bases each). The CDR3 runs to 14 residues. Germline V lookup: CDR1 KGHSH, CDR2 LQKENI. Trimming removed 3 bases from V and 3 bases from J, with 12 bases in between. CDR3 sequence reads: CASSPSWDRYEQYF. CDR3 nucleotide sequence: TGTGCCAGCTCACCGAGCTGGGACCGCTACGAGCAGTACTTC.

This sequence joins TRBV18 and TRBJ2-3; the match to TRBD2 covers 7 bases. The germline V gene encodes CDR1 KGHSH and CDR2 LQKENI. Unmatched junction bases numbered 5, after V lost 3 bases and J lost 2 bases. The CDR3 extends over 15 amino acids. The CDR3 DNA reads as TGTGCCAGCTCACCGGGACTATTCTTCACAGATACGCAGTATTTT. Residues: CASSPGLFFTDTQYF.

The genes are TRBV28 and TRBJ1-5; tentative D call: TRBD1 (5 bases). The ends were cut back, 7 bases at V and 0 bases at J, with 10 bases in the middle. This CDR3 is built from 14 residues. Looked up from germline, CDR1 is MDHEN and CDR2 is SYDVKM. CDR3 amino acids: CASIRAYSNQPQHF. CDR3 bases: TGTGCCAGCATCAGGGCCTATAGCAATCAGCCCCAGCATTTT.

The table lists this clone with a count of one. The CDR3 sequence: CASSSDPLDRGGRNGELFF. The CDR3 DNA is TGTGCCAGCAGTTCCGACCCTCTCGACAGGGGTGGTAGGAACGGGGAGCTGTTTTTT. The V gene is TRBV6-7, the J gene TRBJ2-2, with 8 bases fitting TRBD1. Being an ORF, TRBV6-7 has a function that is uncertain. The CDR3 extends over 19 amino acids. Losses at the gene ends were 4 bases for V and 7 bases for J; bases not matched to a gene: 20.

CDR3 nucleotides: TGTGCCAGCAGTTTTGGGGACAATGAGCAGTTCTTC. Residues: CASSFGDNEQFF. The rearrangement links TRBV28 to TRBJ2-1, with D hard to call. Germline CDR1 and CDR2: MDHEN and SYDVKM. The CDR3 covers 12 residues. Deletions cut 3 bases from V and 5 bases from J, with 5 bases between.